The 8 T cell receptor beta chains given below trace back to one sample, sequenced in a study of tissue T cells after allogeneic stem cell transplantation. Data came from immunoSEQ multiplex PCR; TCRdb stores just in-frame clones and leaves some out. The repertoire holds tens of thousands of clones, with 92% as singletons. The material sequenced was blood, taken before transplantation. Every receptor here comes from a woman between 35 and 70 years old who later had graft-versus-host disease after an allogeneic stem cell transplant.

This clone was seen just once. The chain has TRBV6-2 or TRBV6-3 and TRBJ2-3, with 8 nucleotides matching TRBD2. V lost 4 bases, J lost 3 bases, and 3 bases stayed unmatched. CDR1 is MNHEY and CDR2 is SVGEGT in the germline V gene. The length of the CDR3 is 14 residues. Written as DNA, the CDR3 is TGTGCCAGCAGTTTCAGCGGGAGAACAGATACGCAGTATTTT. Translated, it gives CASSFSGRTDTQYF.

This clone is a singleton in its sample. This rearrangement joins TRBV2 to TRBJ2-3, with 7 bases matching TRBD2. This CDR3 is 14 amino acids long. Trimming took 7 bases from V and 0 from J; bases not matched to a gene: 4. The germline CDR1 and CDR2 sequences are SNHLY and FYNNEI. As DNA, the CDR3 is TGTGCCAGCAAGGGAGGGGTTAGCACAGATACGCAGTATTTT. Residues: CASKGGVSTDTQYF.

The V gene is TRBV3-1 (or the pseudogene TRBV3-2), the J gene TRBJ2-1, with 7 positions matching TRBD2. CDR3 length: 15 amino acids. From germline, CDR1 is LGHDT and CDR2 YNNKEL (reference sequence). Trimming at V came to 2 bases and at J to 7 bases, leaving 8 bases not matched to a gene. The CDR3 reads CASSQMIASGNEQFF. As DNA, the CDR3 is TGTGCCAGCAGCCAAATGATAGCTAGCGGTAATGAGCAGTTCTTC.

This clone was recorded only once. The V and J genes are TRBV4-3 and TRBJ2-6, with D hard to call. The germline CDR1 and CDR2 sequences are LGHNA and YSLEER. CDR3 length: 16 residues. V was trimmed by 1 base and J by 1 base, leaving 8 bases between them. The CDR3 DNA sequence: TGCGCCAGCAGCCAAGGCCCTTCTTCTGGGGCCAACGTCCTGACTTTC. Amino acid sequence: CASSQGPSSGANVLTF.

The chain couples TRBV6-5 to TRBJ1-2; unclear D gene. V lost 8 bases and J lost 6, with 22 bases in between. The germline CDR1 and CDR2 sequences are MNHEY and SVGAGI. The CDR3 consists of 15 residues. This CDR3 reads CASLRSWRTKDGYTF. The DNA for the CDR3 is TGTGCCAGCTTGAGGTCGTGGAGAACAAAAGATGGCTACACCTTC.

The sample holds a few counts of this clone. This chain uses TRBV4-3 with TRBJ2-3; 9 bases line up with TRBD2. The CDR3 contains 17 residues. Unmatched junction bases numbered 4, after V lost 0 bases and J lost 0 bases. In germline, CDR1 is LGHNA, CDR2 YSLEER. CDR3 nucleotides: TGCGCCAGCAGCCAAGATAAGGCGGGAGGGAGCACAGATACGCAGTATTTT. It is translated as CASSQDKAGGSTDTQYF.

On this clone itself: The sample contains more than one DNA sequence encoding this CDR3. The genes are TRBV28 and TRBJ1-4; a weak D match, TRBD1 (5 bases). Germline V gene sequence: CDR1 MDHEN, CDR2 SYDVKM. This CDR3 comprises 13 residues. The ends were cut back, 6 bases at V and 5 bases at J, with 10 bases in the middle. Here the CDR3 reads CASSGTPNEKLFF. CDR3 nucleotide sequence: TGTGCCAGCAGCGGGACTCCAAATGAAAAACTGTTTTTT.

J is TRBJ2-1 and V is TRBV5-1; TRBD2 matches at 12 bases. The CDR3 sequence is 15 residues long. Trimming at V came to 7 bases and at J to 5 bases, leaving 7 bases not matched to a gene. The V gene's germline CDR1 is SGHRS and CDR2 YFSETQ. The CDR3 region is CASDNGLAGNNEQFF. The CDR3 bases are TGCGCCAGCGACAATGGACTAGCGGGAAACAATGAGCAGTTCTTC.